A few counts support the clone carrying this T cell receptor beta chain. Original analysis: From reference gene primer amplification, estimates of nucleated cell counts were derived. TCRdb's table, derived via immunoSEQ multiplex PCR, lists solely in-frame clones and lacks some. The V and J calls and clone size are taken from that table; D and trimming were inferred from the DNA. The table records about 92,000 clones, roughly 85% of them present only once. The data derive from a study of blood T cell repertoires in COVID-19. Study overall: Sites in the United States, Italy and Spain provided acute and convalescent COVID-19 samples. Nucleic acid was either cDNA or gDNA, and it came from T cells, B-cell-depleted T cells, or PBMCs.

During active infection, Seattle patients enrolled and were then monitored through disease. The ends were cut back, 1 base at V and 2 bases at J, with 11 bases in the middle. The CDR3 spans 15 residues. Germline CDR1 LGHDT, CDR2 YNNKEL (reference sequence). The clonotype was recovered from a woman aged 55-69 years with COVID-19, enrolled during active disease. The specimen sequenced was peripheral blood. V and J are TRBV3-1 (or the pseudogene TRBV3-2) and TRBJ1-2, with a possible D match to TRBD1 (6 bases). The chain's CDR3 is CASSQGSRGNYGYTF. The CDR3 coding sequence is TGTGCCAGCAGCCAAGGGTCCAGGGGCAACTATGGCTACACCTTC.